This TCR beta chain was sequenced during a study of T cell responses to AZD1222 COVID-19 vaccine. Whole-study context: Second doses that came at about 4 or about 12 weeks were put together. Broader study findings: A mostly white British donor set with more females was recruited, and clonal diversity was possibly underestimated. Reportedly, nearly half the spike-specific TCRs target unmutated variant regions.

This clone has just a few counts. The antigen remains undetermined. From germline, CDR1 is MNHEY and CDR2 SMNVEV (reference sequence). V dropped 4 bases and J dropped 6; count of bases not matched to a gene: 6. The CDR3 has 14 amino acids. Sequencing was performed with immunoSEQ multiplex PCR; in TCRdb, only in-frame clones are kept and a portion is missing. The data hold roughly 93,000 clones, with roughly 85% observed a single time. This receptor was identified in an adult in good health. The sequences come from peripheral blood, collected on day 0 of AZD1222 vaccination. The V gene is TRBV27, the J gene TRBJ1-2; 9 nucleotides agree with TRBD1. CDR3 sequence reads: CASSSLGQGHGYTF. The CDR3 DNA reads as TGTGCCAGCAGTTCCCTCGGACAGGGGCATGGCTACACCTTC.